These 8 T cell receptor beta chains were all obtained from the same sample, sequenced in a study of T cell changes during pregnancy in multiple sclerosis (dated by TCRdb to between 2018 and 2020). Libraries were constructed by the immunoSEQ multiplex PCR assay. TCRdb obtained this table from immuneACCESS and retained in-frame rearrangements with V and J assigned. These tables miss some clones; where compared with another copy, unresolved V genes account for less than half of the shortfall, and the remainder is unexplained. The sample table shows over 45,000 clones, and approximately 88% are seen once. The ten biggest clones cover 0.95% to 1.5% of the sample. Sample: CD4+ T cells from peripheral blood mononuclear cells, taken in the second trimester of pregnancy. The receptors were sampled from a female donor with multiple sclerosis, enrolled in a pregnancy study.

This clone was seen once. The chain links TRBV5-3 to TRBJ2-5; unclear D gene. TRBV5-3 is marked as an open reading frame, function uncertain. The CDR3 is made up of 14 amino acids. Trimming took 2 bases from V and 5 from J, leaving 13 bases between them. Here the CDR3 DNA reads TGTGCCAGAAGCTTTCAACCATCCGAGGAGACCCAGTACTTC. Translated: CARSFQPSEETQYF.

The genes are TRBV5-6 and TRBJ1-5; D perhaps matches TRBD1 (5 bases). Germline CDR1 and CDR2: SGHDT and YYEEEE. The CDR3 sequence is 14 residues long. The ends were cut back, 2 bases at V and 5 bases at J, with 11 bases in the middle. The CDR3 bases are TGTGCCAGCAGCTTCCGGGGGGGGTATCAGCCCCAGCATTTT. Protein sequence: CASSFRGGYQPQHF.

The chain has TRBV7-9 and TRBJ2-1, with 8 bases fitting TRBD2. CDR1 is SEHNR, CDR2 FQNEAQ, per germline (reference sequence). V was clipped by 3 bases and J by 0 bases; unmatched bases: 4. The CDR3 spans 16 residues. The CDR3 loop is CASSLNLAGSYNEQFF. CDR3 DNA sequence: TGTGCCAGCAGCTTGAACCTAGCGGGCTCCTACAATGAGCAGTTCTTC.

This clone was recorded only once. This chain uses TRBV18 with TRBJ2-5, with D tentatively TRBD2 (5 bases). With 6 bases removed from V and 1 base from J, the gap between germline ends came to 12 bases. The V gene's germline CDR1 is KGHSH and CDR2 LQKENI. The CDR3 covers 14 residues. The CDR3 bases are TGTGCCAGCTCCCTGCAGCGGCGCCAAGAGACCCAGTACTTC. Translation: CASSLQRRQETQYF.

The chain carries TRBV6-5 and TRBJ2-7; 7 bases agree with TRBD1. Trimming took 5 bases from V and 3 from J; bases not matched to a gene: 4. The CDR3 consists of 13 residues. The V gene's germline CDR1 is MNHEY and CDR2 SVGAGI. The CDR3 sequence: CASSRDRNYEQYF. The CDR3 region has the DNA TGTGCCAGCAGTCGGGACAGAAACTACGAGCAGTACTTC.

This clone has only one observation. The chain links TRBV28 to TRBJ2-7, with D maybe TRBD2 (5 bases). The CDR3 loop spans 14 amino acids. Trimming shortened V by 5 bases and J by 3 bases, and 14 bases separated the two germline ends. The germline gives CDR1 MDHEN, CDR2 SYDVKM. The CDR3 is CASSLALNSYEQYF. DNA of the CDR3: TGTGCCAGCAGTCTAGCTCTCAACAGCTACGAGCAGTACTTC.

The rearrangement links TRBV6-5 to TRBJ1-3; D is possibly TRBD1 (6 bases). Germline loops: CDR1 MNHEY, CDR2 SVGAGI. The CDR3 is 15 amino acids. V gave up 0 bases and J gave up 7 bases, with 13 bases separating them. The CDR3 here is CASSYSVGGLNTIYF. The CDR3 coding sequence is TGTGCCAGCAGTTACTCGGTGGGGGGGCTGAACACCATATATTTT.

The chain uses TRBV7-6 and TRBJ2-5; D is perhaps TRBD2 (6 bases). Germline V gene lookup returns CDR1 SGHVS and CDR2 FNYEAQ. The CDR3 is made up of 15 amino acids. V gave up 5 bases and J gave up 2 bases, with 15 bases separating them. This CDR3 is CASSLLSSAQETQYF. DNA for the CDR3: TGTGCCAGCAGCCTGCTTTCTAGCGCGCAAGAGACCCAGTACTTC.